This T cell receptor (beta chain) is from a study of T cells in Graves' hyperthyroidism and ophthalmopathy. Study in general: Peripheral blood was taken when the disease was first diagnosed, before any treatment began.

From RNA transcripts, TCR beta CDR3 regions were amplified. TCR CDR3 underwent first-round RT-PCR with the HTBI primer set. TCRdb redid the calling of the multiplex PCR reads with MiXCR, one entry per CDR3 protein. The data contain hundreds of thousands of distinct CDR3 sequences, 25% to 30% of them singletons. The CDR3 extends over 18 amino acids. V was cut by 0 bases and J by 5 bases, with 19 bases left in between. Germline V CDR1 and CDR2: LNHNV, YYDKDF (reference sequence). The TCR comes from a middle-aged man with Graves' hyperthyroidism that later progressed to Graves' ophthalmopathy. The sample comprised blood. The rearrangement uses TRBV15 and TRBJ2-2, with D unclear. The CDR3 loop reads CATSRDYTAGVTTGELFF. The CDR3 DNA reads TGTGCCACCAGCAGAGATTATACGGCAGGAGTAACGACCGGGGAGCTGTTTTTT.